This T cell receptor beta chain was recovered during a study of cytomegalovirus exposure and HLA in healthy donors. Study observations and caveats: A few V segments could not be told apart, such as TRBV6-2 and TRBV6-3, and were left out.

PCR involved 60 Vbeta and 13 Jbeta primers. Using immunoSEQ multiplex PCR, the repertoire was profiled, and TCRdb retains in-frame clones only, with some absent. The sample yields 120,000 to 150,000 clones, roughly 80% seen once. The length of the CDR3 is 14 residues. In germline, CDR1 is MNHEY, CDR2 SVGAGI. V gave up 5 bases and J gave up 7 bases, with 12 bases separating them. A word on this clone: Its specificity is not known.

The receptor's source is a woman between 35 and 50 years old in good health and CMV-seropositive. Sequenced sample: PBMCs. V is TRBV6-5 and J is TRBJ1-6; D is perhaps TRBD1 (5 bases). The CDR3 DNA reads TGTGCCAGCAGTAAGGCAGGGCAGAATTCACCCCTCCACTTT. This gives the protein CASSKAGQNSPLHF.